This is a list of T cell receptor beta chains from one sample in a study of CD8 T cells in ankylosing spondylitis. From the 5' RACE reads, TCRdb called clonotypes with MiXCR, one entry per CDR3 protein. The sample shows about 460,000 distinct CDR3 sequences, 5.3% of them seen only once. The specimen sequenced was blood, either unsorted or a sorted T cell fraction (not recorded which). Receptors originate from a male donor with ankylosing spondylitis. Each CDR3 is given with its conserved first and last residue. The D gene is left open where the match is weak. The size entry is marked missing in some rows and otherwise reads once, few, many or a size class.

clone size	D gene	CDR3 length	J gene	V gene	CDR3 protein	CDR3 DNA
many	TRBD2	14	TRBJ2-1	TRBV20-1	CSARRREMGHEQFF	TGCAGTGCTAGAAGGCGGGAGATGGGTCATGAGCAGTTCTTC
many	TRBD2	15	TRBJ2-7	TRBV20-1	CSAREGAGVEYEQYF	TGCAGTGCTAGAGAAGGGGCGGGAGTAGAGTACGAGCAGTACTTC
many	TRBD2	14	TRBJ2-3	TRBV5-1	CASSLQRETDTQYF	TGCGCCAGCAGCTTGCAGCGGGAGACAGATACGCAGTATTTT
many	NA	14	TRBJ2-7	TRBV6-2/TRBV6-3	CASSYSTGGYEQYF	TGTGCCAGCAGTTACTCGACTGGGGGCTACGAGCAGTACTTC
many	NA	14	TRBJ1-6	TRBV5-1	CASSLGDSGAPLHF	TGCGCCAGCAGCTTGGGTGATTCGGGGGCACCCCTCCACTTT
many	TRBD2	15	TRBJ2-1	TRBV20-1	CSARKSTSGSHEQFF	TGCAGTGCTCGGAAATCCACTAGCGGGAGCCATGAGCAGTTCTTC
many	NA	13	TRBJ2-1	TRBV20-1	CSARLVGRYEQFF	TGCAGTGCCAGGCTCGTGGGAAGATACGAGCAGTTCTTC
many	NA	11	TRBJ1-1	TRBV20-1	CSATSGVGAFF	TGCAGTGCTACCAGTGGGGTTGGAGCTTTCTTT
few	TRBD2	15	TRBJ2-5	TRBV5-1	CASTLGLAGEETQYF	TGCGCCAGCACCCTGGGACTAGCGGGGGAAGAGACCCAGTACTTC
many	TRBD1	16	TRBJ1-1	TRBV9	CASSVDPGQGLLEAFF	TGTGCCAGCAGCGTCGATCCGGGACAGGGTCTACTTGAAGCTTTCTTT
NA	NA	14	TRBJ2-7	TRBV5-1	CASSPGALGYEQYF	TGCGCCAGCAGCCCGGGGGCCTTAGGCTACGAGCAGTACTTC
NA	TRBD2	15	TRBJ2-7	TRBV7-2	CASSAGGGSSYEQYF	TGTGCCAGCAGCGCAGGCGGCGGGAGCTCCTACGAGCAGTACTTC
many	NA	14	TRBJ1-2	TRBV5-1	CASSLELGNYGYTF	TGCGCCAGCAGCTTGGAATTAGGGAACTATGGCTACACCTTC
few	NA	16	TRBJ2-6	TRBV18	CASSPPGASGANVLTF	TGTGCCAGCTCACCACCGGGGGCGTCTGGGGCCAACGTCCTGACTTTC
few	NA	15	TRBJ1-5	TRBV7-2	CASSLGGTGDQPQHF	TGTGCCAGCAGCCTTGGGGGGACCGGAGATCAGCCCCAGCATTTT
many	NA	12	TRBJ1-6	TRBV12-3/TRBV12-4	CASTQGYSPLHF	TGTGCCAGCACCCAGGGGTATTCACCCCTCCACTTT
many	TRBD2	13	TRBJ2-1	TRBV15	CATTVGGGNEQFF	TGTGCCACCACGGTGGGGGGGGGGAATGAGCAGTTCTTC
few	TRBD1	15	TRBJ2-1	TRBV5-1	CASSDQGTGLNEQFF	TGCGCCAGCAGCGACCAAGGGACAGGGCTTAATGAGCAGTTCTTC
many	NA	15	TRBJ2-1	TRBV5-1	CASSGGHNQYNEQFF	TGCGCCAGCAGCGGGGGACATAACCAATACAATGAGCAGTTCTTC
many	TRBD2	15	TRBJ2-1	TRBV5-1	CASSFPSGRANEQFF	TGCGCCAGCAGCTTCCCTAGCGGGAGGGCCAATGAGCAGTTCTTC
many	NA	13	TRBJ1-2	TRBV24-1	CATSLGANYGYTF	TGTGCCACCAGCCTGGGTGCCAACTATGGCTACACCTTC
NA	NA	16	TRBJ2-4	TRBV20-1	CSVGRVGIPGKNIQYF	TGCAGTGTGGGCAGGGTAGGCATACCCGGCAAAAACATTCAGTACTTC
many	NA	13	TRBJ1-6	TRBV27	CASSPISRSPLHF	TGTGCCAGCAGTCCAATATCGCGTTCACCCCTCCACTTT
many	TRBD1	15	TRBJ2-7	TRBV7-9	CASSFPDRGGYEQYF	TGTGCCAGCAGCTTCCCCGACAGGGGGGGTTACGAGCAGTACTTC
many	TRBD2	14	TRBJ2-3	TRBV20-1	CSGFRLAGTDTQYF	TGCAGTGGGTTCCGACTAGCGGGCACAGATACGCAGTATTTT
many	TRBD1	11	TRBJ1-1	TRBV29-1	CSAEEDRATFF	TGCAGCGCTGAGGAGGACAGGGCGACTTTCTTT
many	NA	14	TRBJ2-3	TRBV6-1	CASRPRGFGDTQYF	TGTGCCAGCCGTCCCCGGGGGTTTGGGGATACGCAGTATTTT
NA	TRBD1	14	TRBJ2-7	TRBV6-1	CASNPRHRGYEQYF	TGTGCCAGCAATCCCCGCCACAGGGGCTACGAGCAGTACTTC
many	TRBD1	13	TRBJ1-1	TRBV29-1	CSVMTGVSTEAFF	TGCAGCGTTATGACAGGGGTAAGCACTGAAGCTTTCTTT
few	NA	16	TRBJ2-5	TRBV20-1	CSAPDRVDWGGETQYF	TGCAGTGCGCCGGATAGGGTAGATTGGGGCGGAGAGACCCAGTACTTC
many	NA	13	TRBJ2-5	TRBV29-1	CSVDRAGGETQYF	TGCAGCGTTGATCGCGCAGGGGGGGAGACCCAGTACTTC
many	NA	15	TRBJ2-5	TRBV20-1	CSAQTENPSQETQYF	TGCAGTGCCCAAACAGAAAACCCGTCTCAAGAGACCCAGTACTTC
few	NA	13	TRBJ2-5	TRBV28	CASSFVGDETQYF	TGTGCCAGCAGTTTTGTAGGGGATGAGACCCAGTACTTC
many	NA	14	TRBJ2-3	TRBV6-5	CASSYSTPPDTQYF	TGTGCCAGCAGTTACTCCACCCCACCAGATACGCAGTATTTT
many	TRBD2	16	TRBJ2-2	TRBV10-3	CAITARTSGSSGELFF	TGTGCCATCACGGCGCGGACTAGCGGGAGTTCCGGGGAGCTGTTTTTT
NA	TRBD2	16	TRBJ2-5	TRBV7-9	CASSSPGGRDQETQYF	TGTGCCAGCAGCTCCCCCGGTGGGAGGGATCAAGAGACCCAGTACTTC
NA	TRBD1	13	TRBJ2-3	TRBV29-1	CSGKTGSTDTQYF	TGCAGCGGTAAGACAGGGAGCACAGATACGCAGTATTTT
many	TRBD2	16	TRBJ2-3	TRBV6-2/TRBV6-3	CASSDTLAGGQDTQYF	TGTGCCAGCAGCGACACTTTAGCGGGAGGCCAAGATACGCAGTATTTT
few	TRBD1	17	TRBJ2-7	TRBV7-9	CASSEKSGTGWSYEQYF	TGTGCCAGCAGCGAGAAAAGCGGGACAGGGTGGTCCTACGAGCAGTACTTC
many	NA	13	TRBJ2-5	TRBV29-1	CSVAGLAIETQYF	TGCAGCGTTGCAGGTCTGGCGATAGAGACCCAGTACTTC
many	TRBD1	14	TRBJ1-1	TRBV5-1	CASKWTGGNTEAFF	TGCGCCAGCAAATGGACAGGGGGCAACACTGAAGCTTTCTTT
NA	NA	14	TRBJ1-5	TRBV30	CAWSFGGGEFPQHF	TGTGCCTGGAGTTTTGGCGGGGGGGAATTTCCCCAGCATTTT
many	TRBD2	15	TRBJ2-7	TRBV20-1	CSARDPSGSSYEQYF	TGCAGTGCTAGAGATCCGAGCGGGAGCTCCTACGAGCAGTACTTC
many	NA	12	TRBJ1-2	TRBV5-1	CASSGQNYGYTF	TGCGCCAGCAGCGGGCAGAACTATGGCTACACCTTC
many	TRBD2	16	TRBJ2-5	TRBV24-1	CATSDPLAGGQETQYF	TGTGCCACCAGTGATCCTCTAGCGGGAGGCCAAGAGACCCAGTACTTC